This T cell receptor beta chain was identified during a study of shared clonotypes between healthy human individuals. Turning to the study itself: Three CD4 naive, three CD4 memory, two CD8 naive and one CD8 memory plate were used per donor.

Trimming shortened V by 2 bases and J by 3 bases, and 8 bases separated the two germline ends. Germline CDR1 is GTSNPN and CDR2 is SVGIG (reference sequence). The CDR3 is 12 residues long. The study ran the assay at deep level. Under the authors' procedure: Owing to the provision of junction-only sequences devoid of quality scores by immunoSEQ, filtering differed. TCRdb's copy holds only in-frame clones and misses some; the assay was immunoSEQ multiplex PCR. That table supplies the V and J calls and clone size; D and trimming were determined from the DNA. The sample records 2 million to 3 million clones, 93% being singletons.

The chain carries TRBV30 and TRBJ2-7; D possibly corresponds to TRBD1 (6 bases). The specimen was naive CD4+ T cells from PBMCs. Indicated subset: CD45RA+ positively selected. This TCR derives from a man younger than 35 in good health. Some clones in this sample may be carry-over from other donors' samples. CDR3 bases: TGTGCCTGGAGTAACAGGGTCTACGAGCAGTACTTC. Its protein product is CAWSNRVYEQYF.